This T cell receptor (beta chain) was recovered during a study of blood T cell repertoires in COVID-19. Study-level background: Samples came from the United States, Italy and Spain, spanning acute and convalescent COVID-19. In each case, the material was cDNA or gDNA derived from T cells, B-cell-depleted T cells, or PBMCs.

Original handling: The authors estimated nucleated cell counts from reference gene primer amplification. Some clones are missing from TCRdb's copy, which holds only in-frame ones; the method was immunoSEQ multiplex PCR. That table is the source of V, J and clone size, and D and trimming were worked out from the DNA. Of about 95,000 clones listed, 70% to 85% were seen once; the top ten hold about 24%. The length of the CDR3 is 16 residues. V shed 0 bases and J shed 5 bases, with 16 bases lying between them. Germline CDR1 WSHSY, CDR2 SAAADI. The sequencing sample was made of peripheral blood. This TCR derives from a human donor in a cohort sampled during active COVID-19. The chain couples TRBV10-2 to TRBJ2-5, with D possibly matching TRBD1 (6 bases). The CDR3 spells CASSESGRGALETQYF. The CDR3 DNA sequence: TGCGCCAGCAGTGAGTCGGGCAGGGGCGCCCTTGAGACCCAGTACTTC.